Listed below are T cell receptor beta chains from one sample, sequenced in a study of cytomegalovirus exposure and HLA in healthy donors. Assay used: immunoSEQ multiplex PCR; TCRdb lists only in-frame clones, some missing. The repertoire holds about 160,000 clones, about four fifths seen once, with roughly 13% in the top ten. The source material was PBMCs. The receptors derive from a woman between 50 and 59 years old in good health and CMV-seronegative. The CDR3 runs from the conserved cysteine through the conserved F or W. A D gene is named only where the DNA matches it firmly. The size entry is marked missing in some rows and otherwise reads once, few, many or a size class.

D,J,V,size,CDR3,DNA
TRBD2,TRBJ2-1,TRBV9,once,CASSVADSGRGFF,TGTGCCAGCAGCGTAGCGGATAGCGGGAGGGGGTTCTTC
-,TRBJ1-4,TRBV28,few,CASSPRQPATNEKLFF,TGTGCCAGCAGTCCCCGACAGCCTGCAACTAATGAAAAACTGTTTTTT
-,TRBJ1-5,TRBV11-2,-,CASSLSGGPSNQPQHF,TGTGCCAGCAGCTTATCCGGGGGACCTAGCAATCAGCCCCAGCATTTT
TRBD1,TRBJ2-1,TRBV19,-,CASSGDRGYNEQFF,TGTGCCAGTAGTGGGGACAGGGGTTACAATGAGCAGTTCTTC
-,TRBJ1-3,TRBV6-1,few,CASSEKRPGDSGNTIYF,TGTGCCAGCAGTGAAAAAAGGCCAGGGGATTCTGGAAACACCATATATTTT
-,TRBJ2-7,TRBV6-5,-,CASSAEQGSPYEQYF,TGTGCCAGCAGTGCGGAACAGGGATCTCCCTACGAGCAGTACTTC
-,TRBJ1-5,TRBV19,-,CASSPRGSYQPQHF,TGTGCCAGTAGCCCCAGGGGTTCCTATCAGCCCCAGCATTTT
TRBD1,TRBJ2-7,TRBV7-2,-,CASSPRTGSLSFYEQYF,TGTGCCAGCAGCCCCCGGACAGGGTCCCTTTCTTTCTACGAGCAGTACTTC
TRBD1,TRBJ1-1,TRBV13,-,CASSFGTAYEAFF,TGTGCCAGCAGCTTCGGGACAGCCTATGAAGCTTTCTTT
-,TRBJ1-5,TRBV7-8,-,CASSRGQFNQPQHF,TGTGCCAGCAGCCGTGGACAGTTCAATCAGCCCCAGCATTTT
-,TRBJ1-2,TRBV4-3,-,CASSQDEAPLYGYTF,TGCGCCAGCAGCCAAGATGAGGCCCCCCTGTATGGCTACACCTTC
-,TRBJ2-4,TRBV2,-,CASTNIWRAKNIQYF,TGTGCCAGCACCAATATCTGGCGGGCCAAAAACATTCAGTACTTC
-,TRBJ2-7,TRBV7-3,-,CASSSPPDSYFYEQYF,TGTGCCAGCAGCTCGCCCCCGGACAGTTACTTCTACGAGCAGTATTTC
TRBD1,TRBJ1-1,TRBV11-1,-,CASSLKSGRGPWGAFF,TGTGCCAGCAGCTTAAAGTCCGGCAGGGGGCCCTGGGGAGCTTTCTTT
-,TRBJ1-4,TRBV15,-,CAIPVKQGDEKLFF,TGTGCCATCCCCGTGAAGCAGGGTGACGAAAAACTGTTTTTT
-,TRBJ1-1,TRBV4-1,-,CASSQDRGNTEAFF,TGCGCCAGCAGCCAAGATCGGGGGAACACTGAAGCTTTCTTT
TRBD1,TRBJ2-7,TRBV30,once,CAWSPRDRVYEQYF,TGTGCCTGGAGTCCCCGGGACAGGGTCTACGAGCAGTACTTC
TRBD1,TRBJ2-2,TRBV5-1,once,CASSPDRGQGTWELFF,TGCGCCAGCAGCCCGGACAGGGGGCAGGGGACCTGGGAGCTGTTTTTT
-,TRBJ1-2,TRBV15,-,CATSTEDSDYGYTF,TGTGCCACCAGCACCGAAGACAGTGACTATGGCTACACCTTC
TRBD2,TRBJ2-3,TRBV6-4,-,CARLNRTSGENTDTQYF,TGTGCCAGACTTAACCGGACTAGCGGGGAGAACACAGATACGCAGTATTTT
TRBD1,TRBJ2-7,TRBV7-2,-,CASSLGSDRAYEQYF,TGTGCCAGCAGCTTAGGCTCGGACAGGGCCTACGAGCAGTACTTC